This T cell receptor (beta chain) was captured in a study of T-cell reconstitution after alpha-beta-depleted transplantation in children. Unique molecular identifiers tagged the TCRbeta library. TCRdb redid the calling of the PCR reads with MiXCR, one entry per CDR3 protein. The sample records some 840,000 distinct CDR3 sequences, under 20% being singletons. The sample consisted of PBMCs, mostly from graft donor cells, taken 360 days after TCRalphabeta/CD19-depleted stem cell transplant. This receptor was obtained from a male patient under 18 who had a stem cell transplant for acute lymphoblastic leukemia, so the T cells may come from the graft donor.

This CDR3 is CSVDVGDPDEAFF. DNA for the CDR3: TGCAGCGTTGACGTCGGGGACCCCGATGAAGCTTTCTTT. This sequence joins TRBV29-1 and TRBJ1-1, with D tentatively TRBD1 (5 bases). The CDR3 sequence is 13 residues long. Trimming stripped 3 bases from V and 7 bases from J, with 15 bases between. CDR1 and CDR2 from the germline V gene are SQVTM and ANQGSEA.